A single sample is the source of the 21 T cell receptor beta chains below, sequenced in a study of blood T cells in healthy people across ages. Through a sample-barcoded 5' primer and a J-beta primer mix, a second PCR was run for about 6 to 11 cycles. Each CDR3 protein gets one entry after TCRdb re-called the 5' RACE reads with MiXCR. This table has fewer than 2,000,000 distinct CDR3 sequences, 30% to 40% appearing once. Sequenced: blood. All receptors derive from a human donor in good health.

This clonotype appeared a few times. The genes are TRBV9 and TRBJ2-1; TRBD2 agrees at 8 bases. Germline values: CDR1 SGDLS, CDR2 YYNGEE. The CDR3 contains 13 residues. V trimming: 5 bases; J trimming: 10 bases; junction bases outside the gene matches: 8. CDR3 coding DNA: TGTGCCAGCAGTGCAGGACTAGCCCGCGAGCAGTTCTTC. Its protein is CASSAGLAREQFF.

For the CDR3, the DNA is TGTGCCAGCAGCCCCGGGACAGCTTCGCCCTATGGCTACACCTTC. Its protein is CASSPGTASPYGYTF. The chain couples TRBV9 to TRBJ1-2; the match to TRBD1 covers 7 bases. The V and J ends lost 4 bases and 4 bases, in that order; junction bases with no gene match: 10. The CDR3 extends over 15 amino acids. CDR1 and CDR2 (germline): SGDLS, YYNGEE.

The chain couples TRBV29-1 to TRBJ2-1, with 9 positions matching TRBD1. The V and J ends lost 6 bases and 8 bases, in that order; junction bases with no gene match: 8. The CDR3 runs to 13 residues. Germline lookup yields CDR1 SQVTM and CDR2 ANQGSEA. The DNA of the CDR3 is TGCAGCGTCCCGGGACAGGGCCTCGATGAGCAGTTCTTC. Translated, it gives CSVPGQGLDEQFF.

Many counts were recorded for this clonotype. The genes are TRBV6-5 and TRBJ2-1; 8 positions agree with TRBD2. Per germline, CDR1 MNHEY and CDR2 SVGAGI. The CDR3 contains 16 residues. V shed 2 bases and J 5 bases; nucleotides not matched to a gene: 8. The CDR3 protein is CASSYAGGPLDNEQFF. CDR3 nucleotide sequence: TGTGCCAGCAGTTACGCGGGGGGCCCCCTCGACAATGAGCAGTTCTTC.

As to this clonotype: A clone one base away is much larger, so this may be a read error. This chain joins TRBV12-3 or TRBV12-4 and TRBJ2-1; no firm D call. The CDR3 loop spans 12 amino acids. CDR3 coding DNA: TGTGTCAGCAGTCCCATCCTCGATGAGCAGTTCTTC. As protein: CVSSPILDEQFF.

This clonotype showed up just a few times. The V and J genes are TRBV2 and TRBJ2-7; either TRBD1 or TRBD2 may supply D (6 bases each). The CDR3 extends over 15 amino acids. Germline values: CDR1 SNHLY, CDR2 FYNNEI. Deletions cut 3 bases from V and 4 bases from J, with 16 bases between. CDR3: CASSEGGSSRYEQYF. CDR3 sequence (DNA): TGTGCCAGCAGTGAGGGGGGCAGCTCGAGGTACGAGCAGTACTTC.

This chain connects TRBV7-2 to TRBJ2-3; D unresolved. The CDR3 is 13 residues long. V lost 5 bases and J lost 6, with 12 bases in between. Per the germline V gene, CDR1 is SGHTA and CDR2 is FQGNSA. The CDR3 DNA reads TGTGCCAGCAGCGTGGAGAGGTCTGATACGCAGTATTTT. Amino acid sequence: CASSVERSDTQYF.

In DNA form, the CDR3 reads TGTGCCAGCAGCCCGAGATACAGGGGGCTCCGAGGGGCCAACGTCCTGACTTTC. Its protein product is CASSPRYRGLRGANVLTF. The gene calls are TRBV7-6 and TRBJ2-6, with TRBD1 identical over 9 bases. The germline gives CDR1 SGHVS, CDR2 FNYEAQ. With V trimmed by 5 bases and J by 4 bases, 12 bases remained unmatched. The CDR3 is 18 residues long. Variable domain in full (rest from reference TRBV7-6 and TRBJ2-6): GAGVSQSPRYKVTKRGQDVALRCDPISGHVSLYWYRQALGQGPEFLTYFNYEAQQDKSGLPNDRFSAERPEGSISTLTIQRTEQRDSAMYRCASSPRYRGLRGANVLTFGAGSRLTVL.

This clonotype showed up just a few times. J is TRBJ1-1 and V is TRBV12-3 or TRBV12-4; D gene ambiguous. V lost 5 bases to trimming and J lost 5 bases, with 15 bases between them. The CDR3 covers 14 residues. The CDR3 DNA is TGTGCCAGCAGTCAATGGGCCCTGGGAACTGAAGCTTTCTTT. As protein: CASSQWALGTEAFF.

In nucleotides, the CDR3 is TGTGCCAGCAGCTTAGCAATTTATGAGCAGTTCTTC. Its translation is CASSLAIYEQFF. The chain has TRBV11-1 and TRBJ2-1, with D uncertain. Trimming cost V 0 bases and J 8 bases, with 5 bases left between them. This CDR3 comprises 12 residues. The V gene's germline CDR1 is SGHAT and CDR2 FQDESV (reference sequence). Full variable domain (remainder filled in from reference TRBV11-1 and TRBJ2-1): EAEVAQSPRYKITEKSQAVAFWCDPISGHATLYWYRQILGQGPELLVQFQDESVVDDSQLPKDRFSAERLKGVDSTLKIQPAELGDSAMYLCASSLAIYEQFFGPGTRLTVL.

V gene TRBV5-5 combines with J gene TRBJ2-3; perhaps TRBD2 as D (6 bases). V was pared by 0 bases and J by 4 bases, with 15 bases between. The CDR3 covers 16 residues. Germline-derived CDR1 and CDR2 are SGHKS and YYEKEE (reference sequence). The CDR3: CASSLVEGYRPDTQYF. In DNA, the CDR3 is TGTGCCAGCAGCTTGGTGGAGGGCTATAGGCCAGATACGCAGTATTTT.

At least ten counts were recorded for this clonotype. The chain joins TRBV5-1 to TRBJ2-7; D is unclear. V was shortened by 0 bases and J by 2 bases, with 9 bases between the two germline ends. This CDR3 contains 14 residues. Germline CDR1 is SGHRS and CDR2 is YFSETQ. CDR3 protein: CASSLDGVAYEQYF. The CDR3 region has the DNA TGCGCCAGCAGCTTGGATGGAGTAGCCTACGAGCAGTACTTC.

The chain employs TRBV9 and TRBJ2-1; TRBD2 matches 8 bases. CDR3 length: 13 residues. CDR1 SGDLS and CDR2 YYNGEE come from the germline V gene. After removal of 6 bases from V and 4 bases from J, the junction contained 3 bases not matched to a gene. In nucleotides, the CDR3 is TGTGCCAGCAACGGGGGGGATTACAATGAGCAGTTCTTC. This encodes CASNGGDYNEQFF. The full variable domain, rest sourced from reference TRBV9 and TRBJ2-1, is DSGVTQTPKHLITATGQRVTLRCSPRSGDLSVYWYQQSLDQGLQFLIQYYNGEERAKGNILERFSAQQFPDLHSELNLSSLELGDSALYFCASNGGDYNEQFFGPGTRLTVL.

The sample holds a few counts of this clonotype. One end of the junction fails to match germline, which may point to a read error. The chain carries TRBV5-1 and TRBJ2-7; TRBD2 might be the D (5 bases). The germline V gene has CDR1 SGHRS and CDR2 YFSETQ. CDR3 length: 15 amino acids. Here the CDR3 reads CAGSAGHRGSYEQYF. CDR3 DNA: TGCGCCGGCAGCGCTGGGCACCGAGGGTCCTACGAGCAGTACTTC.

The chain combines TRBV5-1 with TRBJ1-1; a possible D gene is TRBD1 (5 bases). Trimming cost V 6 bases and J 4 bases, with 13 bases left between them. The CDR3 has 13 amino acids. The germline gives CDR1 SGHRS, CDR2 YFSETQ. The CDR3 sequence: CASKQAWGTEAFF. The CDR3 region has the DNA TGCGCCAGCAAACAGGCTTGGGGCACTGAAGCTTTCTTT.

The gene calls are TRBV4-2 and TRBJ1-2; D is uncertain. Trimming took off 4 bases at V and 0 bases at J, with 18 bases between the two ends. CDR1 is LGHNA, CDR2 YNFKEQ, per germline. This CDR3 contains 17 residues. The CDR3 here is CASSPSGLEAANYGYTF. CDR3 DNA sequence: TGTGCCAGCAGCCCATCTGGCCTGGAAGCCGCTAACTATGGCTACACCTTC.

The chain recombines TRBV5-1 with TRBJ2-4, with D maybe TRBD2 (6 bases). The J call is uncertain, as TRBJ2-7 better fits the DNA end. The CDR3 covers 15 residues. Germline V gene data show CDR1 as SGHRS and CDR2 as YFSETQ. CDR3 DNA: TGCGCCAGCAGCTTGGCCGGACTACCCCGAAACGAGCAGTACTTC. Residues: CASSLAGLPRNEQYF.

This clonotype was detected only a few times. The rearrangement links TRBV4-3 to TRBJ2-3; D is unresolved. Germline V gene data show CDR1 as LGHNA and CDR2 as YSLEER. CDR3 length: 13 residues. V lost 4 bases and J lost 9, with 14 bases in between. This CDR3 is CASSPEAGWTQYF. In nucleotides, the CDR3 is TGCGCCAGCAGCCCCGAAGCCGGTTGGACGCAGTATTTT.

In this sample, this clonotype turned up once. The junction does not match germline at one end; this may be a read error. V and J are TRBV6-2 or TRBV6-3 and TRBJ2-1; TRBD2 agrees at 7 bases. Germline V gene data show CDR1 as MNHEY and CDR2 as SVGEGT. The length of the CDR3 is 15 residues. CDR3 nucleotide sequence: TGTGCCAGCAGCCCCAGCGGGGAAACCCACAATGAGCCGTTCTTC. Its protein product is CASSPSGETHNEPFF.

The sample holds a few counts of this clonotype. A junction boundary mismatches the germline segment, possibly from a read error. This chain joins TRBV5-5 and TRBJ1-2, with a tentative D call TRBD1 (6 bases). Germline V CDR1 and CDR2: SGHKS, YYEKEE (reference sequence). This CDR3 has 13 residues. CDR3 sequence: CASSPQGNDGYTF. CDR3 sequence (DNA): TGTGCCAGCAGCCCACAGGGTAACGATGGCTACACCTTC.

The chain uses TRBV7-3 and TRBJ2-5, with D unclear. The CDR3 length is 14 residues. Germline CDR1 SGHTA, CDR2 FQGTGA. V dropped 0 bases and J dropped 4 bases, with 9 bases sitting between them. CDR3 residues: CASSLTGMGETQYF. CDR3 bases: TGTGCCAGCAGCTTAACAGGAATGGGAGAGACCCAGTACTTC.